The clone carrying this T cell receptor beta chain was picked up a small number of times. V dropped 3 bases and J dropped 3 bases, with 16 bases sitting between them. Germline V CDR1 and CDR2: SGDLS, YYNGEE. The length of the CDR3 is 16 residues. This sample stems from a study of blood T cell repertoires in COVID-19. Study-wide context: The study drew acute and convalescent COVID-19 samples from the United States, Italy and Spain.

Sequencing used immunoSEQ multiplex PCR; TCRdb keeps in-frame clones, though not all of them. The sample has about 210,000 clones, 83% seen once. This clonotype was sampled from a woman in her thirties or forties with active or convalescent COVID-19. The V and J genes are TRBV9 and TRBJ2-1; unclear D gene. Sequencing was performed on peripheral blood. CDR3 sequence reads: CASSEYSSRLYNEQFF. The CDR3 DNA is TGTGCCAGCAGCGAATACAGCTCCCGCCTCTACAATGAGCAGTTCTTC.